The 3 T cell receptor beta chains in this list originate from one sample, sequenced in a study of blood T cell repertoires in COVID-19. Using immunoSEQ multiplex PCR, the repertoire was profiled, and TCRdb retains in-frame clones only, with some absent. The sample carries around 130,000 clones, roughly 84% recorded once. Material: peripheral blood. The receptor source for this set is a human donor in a cohort sampled during active COVID-19.

The rearrangement links TRBV7-9 to TRBJ2-7, with D perhaps matching TRBD2 (5 bases). The CDR3 is made up of 15 amino acids. Germline loops: CDR1 SEHNR, CDR2 FQNEAQ (reference sequence). V lost 3 bases and J lost 0, with 12 bases in between. The CDR3 sequence: CASSFPPGGSYEQYF. The CDR3 nucleotides are TGTGCCAGCAGCTTTCCCCCTGGAGGCTCCTACGAGCAGTACTTC. Based on the CDR3 plus reference TRBV7-9 and TRBJ2-7, the full variable domain is DTGVSQNPRHKITKRGQNVTFRCDPISEHNRLYWYRQTLGQGPEFLTYFQNEAQLEKSRLLSDRFSAERPKGSFSTLEIQRTEQGDSAMYLCASSFPPGGSYEQYFGPGTRLTVT.

The chain uses TRBV24-1 and TRBJ2-4; 11 bases are a match to TRBD2. Germline-derived CDR1 and CDR2 are KGHDR and SFDVKD. With V trimmed by 4 bases and J by 4 bases, 5 bases remained unmatched. The CDR3 has 16 amino acids. Here the CDR3 DNA reads TGTGCCACCAGTGACGGTAGCGGGGGGGATAAAAACATTCAGTACTTC. Translated: CATSDGSGGDKNIQYF.

The CDR3 is CASSPFVGVGETQYF. CDR3 nucleotides: TGTGCCAGCAGCCCATTCGTCGGGGTCGGAGAGACCCAGTACTTC. V gene TRBV7-3 combines with J gene TRBJ2-5; tentative D call: TRBD2 (5 bases). Germline loops: CDR1 SGHTA, CDR2 FQGTGA. This CDR3 spans 15 amino acids. V was shortened by 5 bases and J by 4 bases, with 17 bases between the two germline ends.